The 4 T cell receptor beta chains presented below share a single source sample, sequenced in a study of T cell clusters in autoimmune cytopenias (dated by TCRdb to between 2018 and 2021). Per sample, approximately 270 ng of peripheral blood genomic DNA, about 38,000 genome equivalents, was used for TRB amplification. TCRdb names Illumina MiSeq as the instrument used. TRB rearrangements were amplified by multiplex PCR following a touch-down protocol, with the TRB-A and TRB-B primer pools mixed in one tube. One entry per CDR3 protein sequence results from the TCRdb reprocessing of the reads, with DNA left out. This sample's table contains 6,900 or so distinct CDR3 sequences. The ten largest clonotypes hold roughly 9.9% of the sample. The same sample was also studied in work on T cell repertoires in aging, cancer and after chemotherapy.

The sample comprised peripheral blood. These receptors were collected from a human donor in good health.

By frequency, this clonotype is medium-sized. This chain joins TRBV19 and TRBJ2-5; the D call from TCRdb, TRBD1, cannot be confirmed without DNA. This CDR3 spans 15 amino acids. The V gene's germline CDR1 is LNHDA and CDR2 SQIVND (reference sequence). CDR3 in amino acids: CASGGQGASEETQYF.

Its frequency marks this clonotype as medium-sized. The chain recombines TRBV6-6 with TRBJ2-6; TCRdb names TRBD1, which stays unverified in the absence of DNA. Germline V gene sequence: CDR1 MNHNY, CDR2 SVGAGI (reference sequence). This CDR3 comprises 18 residues. CDR3 protein: CASRTPGGLDSGANVLTF.

This clonotype is identified as medium-sized from frequency. This sequence joins TRBV5-6 and TRBJ2-3. CDR1 is SGHDT, CDR2 YYEEEE, per germline. The CDR3 consists of 12 residues. CDR3 loop: CASSYATDTQYF.

The chain combines TRBV6-6 with TRBJ1-1; no DNA is available, so the TRBD1 call from TCRdb remains unchecked. CDR3 length equals 16 residues. Germline assignment: CDR1 MNHNY and CDR2 SVGAGI (reference sequence). The CDR3: CASSYYSGTANTEAFF.